One and the same sample provided the 27 T cell receptor beta chains below, sequenced in a study of control samples from healthy donors and cancer patients (dated by TCRdb to the early 2020s). Library preparation was by the immunoSEQ multiplex PCR assay. The table was pulled from immuneACCESS by TCRdb, which kept in-frame rearrangements only. Such tables lose some clones; where checked, under half of the loss comes from unresolved V genes, and the rest has no known cause. The sample data list 70,000 or so clones, and 94% of these were observed just once. 6.2% of the sample belongs to the ten largest clones. Material: blood. The receptor set was obtained from a woman in her forties in good health.

This clone was recorded once. The J gene is TRBJ1-6, the V gene TRBV18; possibly TRBD1 for D (6 bases). V dropped 0 bases and J dropped 5 bases, with 11 bases sitting between them. Germline V CDR1 and CDR2: KGHSH, LQKENI. The CDR3 totals 16 residues. In nucleotides, the CDR3 is TGTGCCAGCTCACCACCCTCCAGGGGTAATAATTCACCCCTCCACTTT. It translates to CASSPPSRGNNSPLHF. Looking up the rest from reference TRBV18 and TRBJ1-6 gives the full variable domain: NAGVMQNPRHLVRRRGQEARLRCSPMKGHSHVYWYRQLPEEGLKFMVYLQKENIIDESGMPKERFSAEFPKEGPSILRIQQVVRGDSAAYFCASSPPSRGNNSPLHFGNGTRLTVT.

The chain recombines TRBV7-6 with TRBJ1-3; no reliable D call. V gave up 1 base and J gave up 2 bases, with 12 bases separating them. This CDR3 has 16 amino acids. Germline V gene sequence: CDR1 SGHVS, CDR2 FNYEAQ. This chain's CDR3 is CASSLELGYPGNTIYF. The CDR3, as DNA: TGTGCCAGCAGCTTAGAGCTGGGGTACCCTGGAAACACCATATATTTT. Looking up the rest from reference TRBV7-6 and TRBJ1-3 gives the full variable domain: GAGVSQSPRYKVTKRGQDVALRCDPISGHVSLYWYRQALGQGPEFLTYFNYEAQQDKSGLPNDRFSAERPEGSISTLTIQRTEQRDSAMYRCASSLELGYPGNTIYFGEGSWLTVV.

This chain connects TRBV19 to TRBJ1-5; D possibly corresponds to TRBD1 (5 bases). Germline CDR1 LNHDA, CDR2 SQIVND (reference sequence). The CDR3 runs to 14 residues. Deletions cut 4 bases from V and 0 bases from J, with 7 bases between. CDR3 protein: CASSRGDSNQPQHF. DNA of the CDR3: TGTGCCAGTAGTAGGGGGGATAGCAATCAGCCCCAGCATTTT.

This clone was observed a single time. The gene calls are TRBV24-1 and TRBJ2-3; 8 bases are shared with TRBD2. Germline CDR1 is KGHDR and CDR2 is SFDVKD. After removal of 3 bases from V and 1 base from J, the junction contained 8 bases not matched to a gene. The CDR3 length is 17 residues. Written as DNA, the CDR3 is TGTGCCACCAGTGATCCCGGGGGGGGCAGCGGCACAGATACGCAGTATTTT. Translating gives CATSDPGGGSGTDTQYF.

The genes are TRBV7-6 and TRBJ1-2, with a tentative D call TRBD1 (5 bases). Germline V CDR1 and CDR2: SGHVS, FNYEAQ. Trimming left V 2 bases short and J 2 bases short, with 9 bases between. The CDR3 covers 14 residues. The CDR3 spells CASSLSWGNYGYTF. The CDR3, as DNA: TGTGCCAGCAGCTTAAGTTGGGGCAACTATGGCTACACCTTC.

The chain uses TRBV5-1 and TRBJ2-5; 8 bases agree with TRBD2. CDR3 length: 14 amino acids. The junction had 6 bases not matched to a gene; V was cut back by 7 bases and J by 1 base. Germline CDR1 reads SGHRS; CDR2 reads YFSETQ. CDR3: CASEVSGGQETQYF. The CDR3 DNA sequence: TGCGCCAGCGAGGTGAGCGGGGGCCAAGAGACCCAGTACTTC.

The V gene is TRBV5-1, the J gene TRBJ1-2; 8 bases align to TRBD1. V trimming: 0 bases; J trimming: 6 bases; junction bases outside the gene matches: 4. This CDR3 comprises 14 residues. CDR1 SGHRS and CDR2 YFSETQ come from the germline V gene. CDR3 residues: CASSLGRGLDGYTF. The CDR3, as DNA: TGCGCCAGCAGCTTGGGCAGGGGGCTTGATGGCTACACCTTC.

This clone was seen a single time. The V and J genes are TRBV7-7 and TRBJ2-1, with TRBD2 matching 14 bases. CDR3 length: 16 amino acids. Germline lookup yields CDR1 SSHAT and CDR2 FNYEAQ (reference sequence). The ends lost 5 bases at V and 9 bases at J; junction bases unmatched: 9. Here the CDR3 DNA reads TGTGCCAGCAGCCCTACCGGGACTAGCGGGAGAGGTGAGCAGTTCTTC. This translates into CASSPTGTSGRGEQFF.

This chain connects TRBV6-5 to TRBJ2-7, with TRBD2 matching over 11 bases. CDR3 length: 16 amino acids. The germline V gene encodes CDR1 MNHEY and CDR2 SVGAGI. The V and J ends lost 2 bases and 1 base, in that order; junction bases with no gene match: 4. The CDR3 DNA follows: TGTGCCAGCAGTTACCAGACTAGCGGGGCGTCCTACGAGCAGTACTTC. Amino acid sequence: CASSYQTSGASYEQYF.

The CDR3, as DNA: TGTGCCAGCAGCTTGACAGTCGATTCCTACGAGCAGTACTTC. It is translated as CASSLTVDSYEQYF. The chain recombines TRBV7-9 with TRBJ2-7, with a weak D call TRBD1 (5 bases). The V end lost 3 bases, the J end lost 1 base, and 10 bases lay between the germline ends. The CDR3 length is 14 residues. Germline CDR1 and CDR2: SEHNR and FQNEAQ (reference sequence).

The chain couples TRBV19 to TRBJ1-1, with 7 bases that match TRBD1. The trim removed 10 bases at V and 4 bases at J, leaving 9 bases unmatched. CDR1 LNHDA and CDR2 SQIVND come from the germline V gene (reference sequence). This CDR3 has 13 residues. The CDR3 reads CATKLTGFTEAFF. For the CDR3, the DNA is TGTGCCACTAAATTGACAGGGTTCACTGAAGCTTTCTTT.

The J gene is TRBJ1-4, the V gene TRBV7-9; D gene unclear. The CDR3 contains 14 residues. Germline lookup yields CDR1 SEHNR and CDR2 FQNEAQ (reference sequence). Between the trimmed V and J ends, which lost 2 bases and 8 bases, there was a span of 12 bases. In DNA, the CDR3 is TGTGCCAGCAGCTTATCCCAGATCGGAGAAAAACTGTTTTTT. It yields the protein CASSLSQIGEKLFF.

This clone was detected once. The rearrangement links TRBV6-6 to TRBJ2-1; a weak D match, TRBD1 (6 bases). V was shortened by 7 bases and J by 1 base, with 11 bases between the two germline ends. The length of the CDR3 is 14 residues. From germline, CDR1 is MNHNY and CDR2 SVGAGI (reference sequence). CDR3 loop: CASMVGGSYNEQFF. CDR3 bases: TGTGCCAGCATGGTAGGGGGATCCTACAATGAGCAGTTCTTC.

The chain has TRBV12-5 and TRBJ1-5; 7 bases agree with TRBD1. V shed 9 bases and J 2 bases; nucleotides not matched to a gene: 4. Germline V gene lookup returns CDR1 LGHNT and CDR2 FRNRAP. CDR3 length: 13 amino acids. CDR3: CASNRGRNQPQHF. The CDR3 region has the DNA TGTGCTAGCAACAGGGGCCGCAATCAGCCCCAGCATTTT.

In this sample, this clone turned up once. Here the CDR3 reads CASTGQAFYAEAFF. CDR3 bases: TGTGCCAGCACCGGACAGGCCTTCTACGCTGAAGCTTTCTTT. This chain links TRBV6-5 with TRBJ1-1, with 7 bases lining up with TRBD1. This CDR3 region has 14 residues. Germline V gene data show CDR1 as MNHEY and CDR2 as SVGAGI. Unmatched junction bases numbered 11, after V lost 7 bases and J lost 6 bases.

In DNA form, the CDR3 reads TGTGCCAGCAGTGTCACACAGGGGGACTATGGCTACACCTTC. Translating it yields CASSVTQGDYGYTF. The chain has TRBV2 and TRBJ1-2; 8 positions match TRBD1. Germline CDR1 is SNHLY and CDR2 is FYNNEI. The CDR3 consists of 14 residues. The ends lost 4 bases at V and 3 bases at J; junction bases unmatched: 4.

The J gene is TRBJ1-1, the V gene TRBV19; the D is unclear. Germline V CDR1 and CDR2: LNHDA, SQIVND (reference sequence). Trimming stripped 4 bases from V and 0 bases from J, with 15 bases between. The length of the CDR3 is 16 residues. DNA of the CDR3: TGTGCCAGTAGTACCTTCCCCACAGTGATGAACACTGAAGCTTTCTTT. This sequence encodes CASSTFPTVMNTEAFF. The full variable domain, its missing parts supplied by reference TRBV19 and TRBJ1-1, is DGGITQSPKYLFRKEGQNVTLSCEQNLNHDAMYWYRQDPGQGLRLIYYSQIVNDFQKGDIAEGYSVSREKKESFPLTVTSAQKNPTAFYLCASSTFPTVMNTEAFFGQGTRLTVV.

The V gene is TRBV7-9, the J gene TRBJ2-5; a weak D match, TRBD1 (5 bases). The CDR3 spans 14 residues. From germline, CDR1 is SEHNR and CDR2 FQNEAQ (reference sequence). The V end lost 0 bases, the J end lost 4 bases, and 9 bases lay between the germline ends. DNA for the CDR3: TGTGCCAGCAGCTTAGCGATGGGGCTAGAGACCCAGTACTTC. Translation gives CASSLAMGLETQYF.

This clone was found once. The chain joins TRBV6-2 or TRBV6-3 to TRBJ2-2, with D possibly TRBD2 on 5 matching bases. This CDR3 comprises 14 residues. Germline lookup yields CDR1 MNHEY and CDR2 SVGEGT. V was shortened by 2 bases and J by 5 bases, with 9 bases between the two germline ends. The CDR3 DNA reads as TGTGCCAGCAGTTACCGTAGAGGGACCGGGGAGCTGTTTTTT. It translates to CASSYRRGTGELFF.

The V and J genes are TRBV9 and TRBJ2-5, with D possibly matching TRBD2 (7 bases). Trimming left V 3 bases short and J 9 bases short, with 18 bases between. CDR1 is SGDLS and CDR2 is YYNGEE in the germline V gene. The CDR3 contains 14 residues. The CDR3 reads CASSATRGGGPQYF. DNA for the CDR3: TGTGCCAGCAGCGCCACTCGAGGGGGGGGCCCCCAGTACTTC.

The chain employs TRBV2 and TRBJ1-5, with D possibly being TRBD1 (5 bases). V was trimmed by 6 bases and J by 0 bases, leaving 12 bases between them. Per the germline V gene, CDR1 is SNHLY and CDR2 is FYNNEI. The CDR3 is made up of 15 amino acids. This CDR3 is CASSLGLYSNQPQHF. The DNA of the CDR3 is TGTGCCAGCAGCTTGGGGCTGTATAGCAATCAGCCCCAGCATTTT. The entire variable domain, with the rest obtained from reference TRBV2 and TRBJ1-5, is as follows: EPEVTQTPSHQVTQMGQEVILRCVPISNHLYFYWYRQILGQKVEFLVSFYNNEISEKSEIFDDQFSVERPDGSNFTLKIRSTKLEDSAMYFCASSLGLYSNQPQHFGDGTRLSIL.

This chain uses TRBV7-2 with TRBJ2-5; no definite D call. V shed 2 bases and J shed 1 base, with 11 bases lying between them. The V gene's germline CDR1 is SGHTA and CDR2 FQGNSA. The CDR3 sequence is 15 residues long. The CDR3 loop reads CASSLNNYLQETQYF. The CDR3, as DNA: TGTGCCAGCAGCTTAAATAACTACCTCCAAGAGACCCAGTACTTC.

The rearrangement links TRBV28 to TRBJ1-2; perhaps TRBD1 as D (6 bases). Germline CDR1 and CDR2: MDHEN and SYDVKM. There are 14 residues in the CDR3. Trimming left V 7 bases short and J 0 bases short, with 12 bases between. CDR3 sequence (DNA): TGTGCCAGCACCGAGGGACACCCTAACTATGGCTACACCTTC. Its protein product is CASTEGHPNYGYTF.

This chain uses TRBV5-8 with TRBJ1-2; no clear D. V was shortened by 4 bases and J by 4 bases, with 5 bases between the two germline ends. The CDR3 spans 11 residues. The V gene's germline CDR1 is SGHTS and CDR2 YDEGEE. The CDR3 loop reads CASSPSYGYTF. As DNA, the CDR3 is TGTGCCAGCAGCCCCAGCTATGGCTACACCTTC. The complete variable domain, with remaining parts taken from reference TRBV5-8 and TRBJ1-2, reads EAGVTQSPTHLIKTRGQQATLRCSPISGHTSVYWYQQALGLGLQFLLWYDEGEERNRGNFPPRFSGRQFPNYSSELNVNALELEDSALYLCASSPSYGYTFGSGTRLTVV.

V gene TRBV6-5 combines with J gene TRBJ2-7; TRBD2 matches 7 bases. CDR1 and CDR2 (germline): MNHEY, SVGAGI. The CDR3 loop spans 14 amino acids. The V segment lost 2 bases and the J segment 2 bases; nucleotides outside the gene matches: 3. The CDR3, as DNA: TGTGCCAGCAGTTACCCCGGGAGGACCTACGAGCAGTACTTC. Translation gives CASSYPGRTYEQYF.

This clone was seen a few times. V gene TRBV10-3 combines with J gene TRBJ1-4; the D gene is possibly TRBD1 (6 bases). V was pared by 3 bases and J by 4 bases, with 12 bases between. In germline, CDR1 is ENHRY, CDR2 SYGVKD. The CDR3 spans 15 residues. The CDR3 nucleotides are TGTGCCATCAGTGACCCGACAGGAGGTAATGAAAAACTGTTTTTT. Protein product: CAISDPTGGNEKLFF.

The rearrangement uses TRBV6-5 and TRBJ2-7; 8 nucleotides line up with TRBD2. From germline, CDR1 is MNHEY and CDR2 SVGAGI. There are 15 residues in the CDR3. Trimming removed 6 bases from V and 5 bases from J; junction bases left unmatched: 12. CDR3 bases: TGTGCCAGCAGCCGCGACCGAAGCGGGGGCAACGAGCAGTACTTC. It encodes CASSRDRSGGNEQYF.